The sequence of this T cell receptor beta chain was determined in a study of blood T cell repertoires in COVID-19 (dated by TCRdb to the early 2020s). Looking at the study overall: Samples from collaborators originated in the United States, Italy and Spain and spanned both the acute and convalescent phases of COVID-19. Subjects who had been exposed to COVID-19, were actively infected with it, or had recovered from it provided the deeply sampled blood TCRbeta repertoires that made up the dataset. Sample metadata almost always included a de-identified subject ID, COVID-19 status, age in years and sex. Where available, HLA class I and class II types were obtained from metadata supplied by the sample provider rather than from assay-based typing. The prospective study material was composed of cDNA or gDNA derived from T cells, B-cell-depleted T cells, or PBMCs. The repertoires were made available in a free public database intended to serve as a resource for research on the immune response to SARS-CoV-2. Samples came from the ongoing ImmuneRACE study (first 160 participants) plus 1,254 subjects from 6 global collaborators.

The collaborating institutions used their own protocols to collect whole blood in K2EDTA tubes. For TCRbeta analysis, collaborators shipped samples as frozen whole blood, isolated PBMCs, or DNA extracted from either of those sample types. V and J are truncated by 2 bases and 4 bases respectively, leaving an intervening sequence of 8 bases. The CDR1 and CDR2 encoded by the germline V gene are MDHEN and SYDVKM. Its CDR3 holds 13 amino acids, cysteine through phenylalanine. The retained sequence is limited to the CDR3, 39 bases, with the frame set at the first base. The immunoSEQ Assay, a bias-controlled multiplex PCR, was used to amplify TCRbeta CDR3 regions from genomic DNA. The paper's processing steps were these. Nucleated cell counts per sample were estimated from amplification of reference gene primers within the assay. To quantify the absolute abundance of each unique TCRbeta CDR3 rearrangement, sequence reads were collapsed and filtered. For each sample, productive Simpson clonality was calculated by taking the square root of Simpson's diversity index across productive rearrangements. In its TCRdb copy, this immuneACCESS table keeps in-frame sequences only and misses some clones. Where compared with another copy, unresolved V genes explain less than half of these, and the others have no known cause. The V and J calls and clone size were taken over from that table, and D and trimming were inferred from the DNA. The sample contains 150,000 or so clones, about 91% of them found a single time. The ten biggest clones cover around 10% of the sample.

Study-wide conclusions, independent of this receptor: How much clinical and demographic metadata was included differed by source and by participant, and the metadata was provided uncurated.

In the case of this clone: Its antigen is currently not known. Per-nucleotide qualities are absent, and no much larger clonotype sits a single base away.

Sequencing was performed on peripheral blood. The sequence joins TRBV28 to TRBJ2-5; a tentative D call is TRBD1 (5 bases match). This TCR was recovered from a man aged 45-65 years with acute or convalescent COVID-19. The DNA is as follows: TGTGCCAGCAGTTTACAGGGTCCAGAGACCCAGTACTTC. It translates to CASSLQGPETQYF.